This passage covers 22 T cell receptor beta chains from one sample sequenced in a study of radiotherapy plus CTLA-4 blockade in lung cancer. Sequenced by immunoSEQ multiplex PCR; TCRdb stores in-frame clones only, minus some. The sample lists roughly 90,000 clones; about 78% were seen once. The sample consisted of peripheral blood, taken from a patient treated with radiotherapy plus ipilimumab. The source of these receptors is a human donor with non-small cell lung cancer who had a partial response to radiotherapy plus ipilimumab. Some clones in this sample may be carry-over from other donors' samples.

In this sample, this clone turned up a few times. V usage is TRBV4-1 and J usage is TRBJ2-1, with 7 bases identical to TRBD2. The CDR3 has 15 residues. Germline CDR1 MGHRA, CDR2 YSYEKL. V lost 1 base and J lost 5; bases outside the gene matches: 5. In DNA, the CDR3 is TGCGCCAGCAGCCAAGGCGGGGGAAGGGACAATGAGCAGTTCTTC. Protein: CASSQGGGRDNEQFF.

This clone was recorded once. The chain employs TRBV27 and TRBJ2-1, with a tentative D call TRBD1 (5 bases). V was trimmed by 2 bases and J by 8 bases, leaving 10 bases between them. The CDR3 contains 13 residues. Germline V gene sequence: CDR1 MNHEY, CDR2 SMNVEV (reference sequence). The CDR3 region has the DNA TGTGCCAGCAGTTTAGTGCTCAGGGATGAGCAGTTCTTC. It encodes CASSLVLRDEQFF.

V usage is TRBV18 and J usage is TRBJ2-7; 10 nucleotides align to TRBD1. From germline, CDR1 is KGHSH and CDR2 LQKENI. The CDR3 loop spans 16 amino acids. V lost 3 bases to trimming and J lost 3 bases; unmatched junction nucleotides: 8. CDR3 in DNA: TGTGCCAGCTCACCGGGACAGGGGATCGGGGGCTACGAGCAGTACTTC. Protein sequence: CASSPGQGIGGYEQYF.

This sequence joins TRBV7-2 and TRBJ2-3; TRBD2 agrees at 8 bases. Germline CDR1 SGHTA, CDR2 FQGNSA. V lost 1 base, J lost 5 bases, and 5 bases stayed unmatched. This CDR3 contains 15 residues. CDR3 loop: CASSLGGRTIDTQYF. For the CDR3, the DNA is TGTGCCAGCAGCTTAGGCGGGAGGACGATAGATACGCAGTATTTT.

This clone has more than one count but fewer than ten. The V call is TRBV6-6, the J call TRBJ2-1; 7 bases match TRBD1. The V and J ends lost 6 bases and 9 bases, in that order; junction bases with no gene match: 11. The germline V gene has CDR1 MNHNY and CDR2 SVGAGI (reference sequence). CDR3 size: 14 residues. The CDR3 protein is CASSDRVVIGEQFF. CDR3 DNA sequence: TGTGCCAGCAGCGACAGGGTGGTTATCGGTGAGCAGTTCTTC.

This chain connects TRBV7-2 to TRBJ2-3, with 9 bases lining up with TRBD2. V shed 7 bases, J shed 0 bases, and the junction held 8 bases outside the gene matches. This CDR3 has 16 residues. The germline gives CDR1 SGHTA, CDR2 FQGNSA. Here the CDR3 reads CASIPAGGRSTDTQYF. In nucleotides, the CDR3 is TGTGCCAGCATCCCCGCGGGGGGGCGAAGCACAGATACGCAGTATTTT.

The chain recombines TRBV7-8 with TRBJ1-2; the match to TRBD1 covers 7 bases. CDR3 length: 15 residues. CDR1 is SGHVS, CDR2 FQNEAQ, per germline. The trim removed 5 bases at V and 4 bases at J, leaving 10 bases unmatched. The CDR3 protein is CASSPAEQGSYGYTF. The CDR3 DNA reads TGTGCCAGCAGCCCGGCCGAACAGGGGAGCTATGGCTACACCTTC.

The V call is TRBV6-1, the J call TRBJ1-5; 7 positions agree with TRBD1. From germline, CDR1 is MNHNS and CDR2 SASEGT. V lost 7 bases and J lost 4; bases outside the gene matches: 10. The CDR3 has 15 amino acids. CDR3 bases: TGTGCCAGCAACCTGGCTGACAGGGCAAATCAGCCCCAGCATTTT. It specifies CASNLADRANQPQHF.

The chain has TRBV4-1 and TRBJ1-1; D ambiguous. From germline, CDR1 is MGHRA and CDR2 YSYEKL. Trimming took 1 base from V and 1 from J, leaving 13 bases between them. This CDR3 comprises 16 residues. CDR3 in DNA: TGCGCCAGCAGCCAAGGCCGGGGAGCTTCGAACACTGAAGCTTTCTTT. It is translated as CASSQGRGASNTEAFF.

The gene calls are TRBV28 and TRBJ2-7; 7 nucleotides align to TRBD2. Germline CDR1 reads MDHEN; CDR2 reads SYDVKM. V was pared by 5 bases and J by 7 bases, with 5 bases of the junction left unmatched. The CDR3 consists of 12 residues. DNA for the CDR3: TGTGCCAGCAGTAGGGAGGGGTGGGAGCAGTACTTC. The encoded protein is CASSREGWEQYF.

This clone was counted between two and nine times. V and J are TRBV4-2 and TRBJ2-3; D might be TRBD1 (5 bases). V shed 3 bases and J shed 8 bases, with 12 bases lying between them. This CDR3 contains 13 residues. Germline CDR1 and CDR2: LGHNA and YNFKEQ. The CDR3: CASSQGQGFTQYF. CDR3 coding DNA: TGTGCCAGCAGCCAGGGGCAGGGATTTACGCAGTATTTT.

CDR3 amino acids: CAISSAGGYSYEQYF. The CDR3 nucleotides are TGTGCCATCAGTTCAGCGGGGGGGTACTCCTACGAGCAGTACTTC. This chain connects TRBV10-3 to TRBJ2-7; 10 bases fit TRBD2. There are 15 residues in the CDR3. CDR1 and CDR2 from the germline V gene are ENHRY and SYGVKD. Losses at the gene ends were 5 bases for V and 0 bases for J; bases not matched to a gene: 4.

This chain uses TRBV5-1 with TRBJ2-2; no clear D gene. The V end was cut by 6 bases, the J end by 4 bases, with 16 bases between. Germline assignment: CDR1 SGHRS and CDR2 YFSETQ. The CDR3 is 15 residues long. The CDR3 sequence is CASTLSGNPTGELFF. CDR3 coding DNA: TGCGCCAGCACCCTTTCGGGTAACCCCACCGGGGAGCTGTTTTTT.

The sample holds a few counts of this clone. The genes are TRBV14 and TRBJ2-1; 8 bases align to TRBD1. Trimming at V came to 0 bases and at J to 6 bases, leaving 4 bases not matched to a gene. The CDR3 runs to 15 residues. CDR1 is SGHDN and CDR2 is FVKESK in the germline V gene. CDR3 in DNA: TGTGCCAGCAGCCAAGACCTTCAGGGGGCCAATGAGCAGTTCTTC. Protein: CASSQDLQGANEQFF.

The chain has TRBV5-1 and TRBJ1-1, with TRBD1 as a possible D gene (6 bases). The germline V gene encodes CDR1 SGHRS and CDR2 YFSETQ. This CDR3 comprises 12 residues. Trimming removed 2 bases from V and 4 bases from J, with 6 bases in between. The CDR3 is CASSFRGTEAFF. In DNA, the CDR3 is TGCGCCAGCAGCTTCAGGGGCACTGAAGCTTTCTTT.

The chain couples TRBV11-2 to TRBJ2-5, with 11 positions matching TRBD2. This CDR3 comprises 16 residues. The V gene's germline CDR1 is SGHAT and CDR2 FQNNGV. V shed 1 base and J 2 bases; nucleotides not matched to a gene: 3. The CDR3 loop reads CASSLGPSGGQETQYF. The CDR3 nucleotides are TGTGCCAGCAGCTTAGGGCCTAGCGGGGGGCAAGAGACCCAGTACTTC.

The chain recombines TRBV7-9 with TRBJ1-6, with 7 bases aligning to TRBD1. This CDR3 has 13 amino acids. The germline gives CDR1 SEHNR, CDR2 FQNEAQ (reference sequence). The V segment lost 4 bases and the J segment 6 bases; nucleotides outside the gene matches: 0. The CDR3 region is CASSWDSNSPLHF. In DNA form, the CDR3 reads TGTGCCAGCAGCTGGGACAGTAATTCACCCCTCCACTTT.

This chain links TRBV11-1 with TRBJ1-2; D gene unclear. The germline V gene encodes CDR1 SGHAT and CDR2 FQDESV (reference sequence). V was shortened by 6 bases and J by 3 bases, with 8 bases between the two germline ends. This CDR3 has 12 amino acids. CDR3 in amino acids: CASSSLDYGYTF. CDR3 sequence (DNA): TGTGCCAGCAGTTCTTTAGACTATGGCTACACCTTC.

The chain is built from TRBV5-1 and TRBJ2-1; TRBD2 aligns across 10 bases. Germline V gives CDR1 SGHRS, CDR2 YFSETQ. CDR3 length: 15 residues. Trimming took 4 bases from V and 4 from J; bases not matched to a gene: 5. The CDR3 sequence: CASSIQAGGYNEQFF. The CDR3 DNA is TGCGCCAGCAGCATACAAGCGGGAGGGTACAATGAGCAGTTCTTC. Together with reference TRBV5-1 and TRBJ2-1, the CDR3 gives the full variable domain: KAGVTQTPRYLIKTRGQQVTLSCSPISGHRSVSWYQQTPGQGLQFLFEYFSETQRNKGNFPGRFSGRQFSNSRSEMNVSTLELGDSALYLCASSIQAGGYNEQFFGPGTRLTVL.

The V and J genes are TRBV25-1 and TRBJ2-3, with TRBD2 matching over 10 bases. This CDR3 region has 18 residues. The ends lost 5 bases at V and 2 bases at J; junction bases unmatched: 13. Germline lookup yields CDR1 MGHDK and CDR2 SYGVNS. This CDR3 is CASSLSRSGRDPTDTQYF. Here the CDR3 DNA reads TGTGCCAGCAGTTTAAGCAGAAGCGGGAGGGACCCCACAGATACGCAGTATTTT.

This clone was observed a handful of times. This chain links TRBV6-1 with TRBJ2-3, with 10 positions matching TRBD2. Germline CDR1 and CDR2: MNHNS and SASEGT. The length of the CDR3 is 15 residues. V shed 3 bases and J 4 bases; nucleotides not matched to a gene: 4. The CDR3 reads CASSDGLAESDTQYF. DNA of the CDR3: TGTGCCAGCAGTGATGGACTAGCGGAATCAGATACGCAGTATTTT.

The chain links TRBV18 to TRBJ2-5; D perhaps matches TRBD1 (5 bases). CDR3 length: 14 residues. V was cut by 0 bases and J by 5 bases, with 10 bases left in between. Looked up from germline, CDR1 is KGHSH and CDR2 is LQKENI. The CDR3 sequence: CASSPPGRGETQYF. The CDR3 nucleotides read TGTGCCAGCTCACCACCGGGAAGGGGCGAGACCCAGTACTTC.